This T cell receptor beta chain was profiled in a study of shared clonotypes between healthy human individuals. The method was immunoSEQ multiplex PCR; TCRdb's version includes in-frame clones alone and lacks a portion of them. This table has around 700,000 clones, approximately 73% appearing once. CDR1 and CDR2 (germline): SGHRS, YFSETQ. Trimming pared 7 bases from V and 8 bases from J, leaving 24 bases between. The CDR3 runs 15 residues. The V gene is TRBV5-1, the J gene TRBJ1-2, with unresolved D. The sequence was collected from a woman in her 30s in good health. Sample: memory CD4+ T cells sorted from blood. The subset denotes: CD45RA-negative fraction. The CDR3 nucleotides read TGCGCCAGCTCCATTAGTTGGGCGGCTCGGGAGGGCTACACCTTC. As protein: CASSISWAAREGYTF.